This T cell receptor beta chain was captured in a study of blood T cell repertoires in COVID-19. Whole-study context: Samples taken during acute and convalescent COVID-19 were collected in the United States, Italy and Spain. Sample material is recorded as cDNA or gDNA derived from T cells, B-cell-depleted T cells, or PBMCs.

A remark on this clone: In the same sample, other DNA sequences code for this CDR3.

The CDR3 is made up of 14 amino acids. Trimming took 0 bases from V and 1 from J, leaving 6 bases between them. The germline V gene has CDR1 WNHNN and CDR2 SYGVQD (reference sequence). Source study methods: Estimates of nucleated cell counts were drawn from the amplification of reference gene primers. TCRdb's table, derived via immunoSEQ multiplex PCR, lists solely in-frame clones and lacks some. The V and J calls and clone size come from that table; D and trimming were worked out from the DNA. The sample has 350,000 or so clones, around nine tenths seen once. Seattle enrolled patients during active infection and tracked them longitudinally.

The clonotype originates from an older woman with COVID-19, enrolled during active disease. The chain has TRBV10-1 and TRBJ1-1; the D is unclear. Sequencing input: peripheral blood. CDR3 protein: CASSESSGNTEAFF. The CDR3 DNA sequence: TGCGCCAGCAGTGAGTCTAGCGGGAACACTGAAGCTTTCTTT.